Here is one TCR beta chain with its context. The antigen is not known. Amplification used 60 Vbeta primers and 13 Jbeta primers. The data were produced by immunoSEQ multiplex PCR, yet TCRdb's version contains in-frame clones alone and is incomplete. The table has about 140,000 clones, about 80% seen once. This specimen comes from a study of cytomegalovirus exposure and HLA in healthy donors. Turning to the study itself: An early data release held tens of millions of unique TCRs from HLA-typed donors. Broader study findings: TCR beta chains numbering more than 150 were designated cytomegalovirus-associated.

The V gene's germline CDR1 is KGHSH and CDR2 LQKENI. The CDR3 is 16 residues long. Unmatched junction bases numbered 5, after V lost 2 bases and J lost 0 bases. V and J are TRBV18 and TRBJ2-7; 9 nucleotides match TRBD2. This sequence originates from a male donor in good health and CMV-seronegative. Input material: PBMCs. CDR3 protein: CASSPESGGISYEQYF. The CDR3 coding sequence is TGTGCCAGCTCACCAGAAAGCGGGGGGATCTCCTACGAGCAGTACTTC.